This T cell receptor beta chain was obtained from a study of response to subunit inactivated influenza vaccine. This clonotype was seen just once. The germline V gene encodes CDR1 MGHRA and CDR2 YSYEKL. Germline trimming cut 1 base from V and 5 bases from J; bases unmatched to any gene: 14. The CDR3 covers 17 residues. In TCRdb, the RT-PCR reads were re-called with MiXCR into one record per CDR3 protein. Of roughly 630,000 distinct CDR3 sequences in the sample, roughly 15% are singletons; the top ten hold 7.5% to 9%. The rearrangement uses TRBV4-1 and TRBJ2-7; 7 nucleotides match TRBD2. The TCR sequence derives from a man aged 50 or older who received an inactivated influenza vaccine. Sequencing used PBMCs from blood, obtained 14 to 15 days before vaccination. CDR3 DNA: TGCGCCAGCAGCCAAGTTAGAGCGGGGCCAATCCCACACGAGCAGTACTTC. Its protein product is CASSQVRAGPIPHEQYF.